A selection of T cell receptor beta chains follows, all from one sample in a study of vaccination effects on CD4 cells after COVID-19. These TCRs' antigens remain unknown. The table came from immunoSEQ multiplex PCR; TCRdb's copy has only in-frame clones and leaves some out. The repertoire holds around 83,000 clones, around four fifths seen once, with under 2% in the top ten. Material: CD4+ T cells from PBMCs cultured with HCoV-229E spike peptides, obtained before COVID-19 vaccination. The receptors originated from a human donor who received a COVID-19 vaccine. Each CDR3 is given with its conserved first and last residue. Fields, in order: V gene, clone size, J gene, D gene, CDR3 DNA, CDR3 protein. The D gene is left open where the match is weak. Size is omitted from some rows. Given values are once, few, many or a class for expanded clones.

TRBV5-6,NA,TRBJ1-3,TRBD1,TGTGCCAGCAGCTTGCGGCAGGGGGCTGGAAACACCATATATTTT,CASSLRQGAGNTIYF
TRBV27,few,TRBJ2-5,NA,TGTGCCAGCAGTCCATACAGGGACCAAGAGACCCAGTACTTC,CASSPYRDQETQYF
TRBV9,NA,TRBJ1-4,NA,TGTGCCAGCAGTGAAGGAGGGGAAAAACTGTTTTTT,CASSEGGEKLFF
TRBV4-1,NA,TRBJ2-1,TRBD1,TGCGCCAGCAGCCAAACGGGACAGGGTATCGGCGAGCAGTTCTTC,CASSQTGQGIGEQFF
TRBV5-1,NA,TRBJ1-1,NA,TGCGCCAGCAGCTTGGGAGGGGGGAACACTGAAGCTTTCTTT,CASSLGGGNTEAFF
TRBV9,NA,TRBJ1-3,TRBD1,TGTGCCAGCAGCATCGGGACAGGGGTCTCTGGAAACACCATATATTTT,CASSIGTGVSGNTIYF
TRBV5-4,NA,TRBJ1-1,NA,TGTGCCAGCAGCTTACCCCAGGGGAACACTGAAGCTTTCTTT,CASSLPQGNTEAFF
TRBV9,NA,TRBJ2-1,TRBD2,TGTGCCAGCACGGGGGGGCCGCACAATGAGCAGTTCTTC,CASTGGPHNEQFF
TRBV11-2,NA,TRBJ1-1,NA,TGTGCCAGCAGCTTAATGAGGAACACTGAAGCTTTCTTT,CASSLMRNTEAFF
TRBV6-5,NA,TRBJ2-3,TRBD1,TGTGCCAGCAGGGAGACAGGGGAGGCAGATACGCAGTATTTT,CASRETGEADTQYF
TRBV4-1,NA,TRBJ1-2,NA,TGCGCCAGCAGCTCCGACACCTTCTATGGCTACACCTTC,CASSSDTFYGYTF
TRBV7-9,NA,TRBJ2-2,NA,TGTGCCAGCAGCACCCGAGAGGGGGGAATTAACACCGGGGAGCTGTTTTTT,CASSTREGGINTGELFF
TRBV7-8,NA,TRBJ1-2,NA,TGTGCCAGCAGCGTAGGGGTTGGCTACACCTTC,CASSVGVGYTF
TRBV11-2,NA,TRBJ2-5,TRBD1,TGTGCCAGCAAAATCGAGGGGGCAATAGAGACCCAGTACTTC,CASKIEGAIETQYF
TRBV19,once,TRBJ2-3,NA,TGTGCCAGTATGGGCAGTCTGAGCACAGATACGCAGTATTTT,CASMGSLSTDTQYF
TRBV19,NA,TRBJ2-6,NA,TGTGCCAGTAGTATATATCCTGGGGCCAACGTCCTGACTTTC,CASSIYPGANVLTF
TRBV18,NA,TRBJ2-2,TRBD1,TGTGCCAGCTCGGAAAGGACAGGGGGCACCGGGGAGCTGTTTTTT,CASSERTGGTGELFF
TRBV15,NA,TRBJ1-4,NA,TGTGCCACCAGCTTAACTGGTGTCAGGGACGGCACAGAAAAACTGTTTTTT,CATSLTGVRDGTEKLFF
TRBV6-5,NA,TRBJ1-3,NA,TGTGCCAGCGGACTGAACTCTGGAAACACCATATATTTT,CASGLNSGNTIYF
TRBV28,NA,TRBJ2-3,NA,TGTGCCAGCAGTTTATCCGGGCCCGCTGAGGGAGATACGCAGTATTTT,CASSLSGPAEGDTQYF
TRBV5-1,NA,TRBJ2-3,TRBD1,TGCGCCAGCAGCCTTACGACAGGGGCTATCGCAGATACGCAGTATTTT,CASSLTTGAIADTQYF
TRBV21-1,NA,TRBJ1-2,NA,TGTGCCAGCAGCAAAGAAACAGGGGGAGCTAACTATGGCTACACCTTC,CASSKETGGANYGYTF
TRBV19,NA,TRBJ2-1,NA,TGTGCCAGTAGTGCCCTAGCCCGAACCTACAATGAGCAGTTCTTC,CASSALARTYNEQFF
TRBV7-3,NA,TRBJ2-3,NA,TGTGCCAGCAGGTCACAAGGCACAGATACGCAGTATTTT,CASRSQGTDTQYF
TRBV19,NA,TRBJ1-6,NA,TGTGCCAGTAGTATGCCCGGGCGCTCTAATTCACCCCTCCACTTT,CASSMPGRSNSPLHF
TRBV6-5,NA,TRBJ1-6,NA,TGTGCCAGCAGTTACAGGGTGGAAGGTAATTCACCCCTCCACTTT,CASSYRVEGNSPLHF
TRBV7-8,NA,TRBJ2-5,TRBD1,TGTGCCAGCAGCATAATTACAGGGGAAGAGACCCAGTACTTC,CASSIITGEETQYF
TRBV20-1,NA,TRBJ1-2,NA,TGCAGTGCTAGAAGCTATGGCTACACCTTC,CSARSYGYTF
TRBV12-5,NA,TRBJ2-5,NA,TGTGCTAGTGCCAATGGGGGGGCCAGGGAGACCCAGTACTTC,CASANGGARETQYF